A single sample gave rise to the 24 T cell receptor beta chains below, sequenced in a study of shared clonotypes between healthy human individuals. Libraries were prepared by immunoSEQ multiplex PCR; TCRdb keeps only in-frame clonotypes and omits some of them. The table lists about 1.1 million clones, roughly 77% of them singletons. Specimen: memory CD4+ T cells from PBMCs. Subset defined: CD45RA-negative fraction. These receptors were collected from a man younger than 30 in good health. Some clones in this sample may be carry-over from other donors' samples.

The chain recombines TRBV2 with TRBJ1-2; 8 bases match TRBD1. V gave up 2 bases and J gave up 8 bases; unmatched junction bases: 10. The germline V gene encodes CDR1 SNHLY and CDR2 FYNNEI. This CDR3 comprises 15 residues. CDR3 nucleotide sequence: TGTGCCAGCAGTGAAAGGACAGGGACTAATGGAGGCTACACCTTC. Translating gives CASSERTGTNGGYTF.

V is TRBV6-4 and J is TRBJ1-5, with D tentatively TRBD1 (6 bases). V was clipped by 2 bases and J by 0 bases, with 17 bases between them. The CDR3 has 18 residues. CDR1 is MRHNA, CDR2 SNTAGT, per germline. The chain's CDR3 is CASSDGGGCQHSNQPQHF. CDR3 sequence (DNA): TGTGCCAGCAGTGACGGGGGGGGCTGTCAACATAGCAATCAGCCCCAGCATTTT.

This chain's CDR3 is CASSMGQPYNEQFF. The CDR3 coding sequence is TGTGCCAGCAGCATGGGACAGCCCTACAATGAGCAGTTCTTC. The chain carries TRBV5-4 and TRBJ2-1; the match to TRBD1 covers 7 bases. The CDR3 consists of 14 residues. Germline loops: CDR1 SGHNT, CDR2 YYREEE (reference sequence). V was pared by 4 bases and J by 2 bases, with 3 bases of the junction left unmatched.

CDR3 bases: TGCAGTGCTAGTAACTCTAGAGGCTACACCTTC. Its protein product is CSASNSRGYTF. The V gene is TRBV20-1, the J gene TRBJ1-2; D not resolved. Germline CDR1 reads DFQATT; CDR2 reads SNEGSKA (reference sequence). The CDR3 covers 11 residues. Trimming stripped 3 bases from V and 8 bases from J, with 10 bases between.

As concerns this clone: This CDR3 is also generated by other DNA sequences in the sample. V gene TRBV6-5 combines with J gene TRBJ2-7, with 10 bases lining up with TRBD1. J was trimmed by 0 bases and V by 2 bases; bases with no gene match: 1. The CDR3 sequence is 15 residues long. Germline CDR1 MNHEY, CDR2 SVGAGI. The CDR3 loop is CASSYRDRGSYEQYF. The CDR3 DNA follows: TGTGCCAGCAGTTACCGGGACAGGGGCTCCTACGAGCAGTACTTC.

This chain links TRBV4-3 with TRBJ1-1, with a weak D call TRBD1 (6 bases). CDR3 size: 13 residues. Trimming cost V 4 bases and J 3 bases, with 9 bases left between them. CDR1 is LGHNA and CDR2 is YSLEER in the germline V gene. The CDR3 bases are TGCGCCAGCAGCCGGAGGGGGGACACTGAAGCTTTCTTT. Translation: CASSRRGDTEAFF.

This rearrangement joins TRBV2 to TRBJ2-7; TRBD2 agrees at 10 bases. The CDR3 length is 14 residues. From germline, CDR1 is SNHLY and CDR2 FYNNEI. V dropped 5 bases and J dropped 7; count of bases not matched to a gene: 8. CDR3 sequence: CASSPLAGAGEQYF. CDR3 DNA sequence: TGTGCCAGCAGTCCCCTAGCGGGAGCGGGGGAGCAGTACTTC.

This chain links TRBV28 with TRBJ1-5, with D maybe TRBD1 (6 bases). The germline gives CDR1 MDHEN, CDR2 SYDVKM. This CDR3 is built from 16 residues. Trimming shortened V by 10 bases and J by 2 bases, and 21 bases separated the two germline ends. CDR3 bases: TGTGCCACCACCATAGCGACAGGTCGGGGCAATCAGCCCCAGCATTTT. As protein: CATTIATGRGNQPQHF.

CDR3 bases: TGTGCCAGCAGCTTGGGGGTTAGGAGCTCCTACGAGCAGTACTTC. Its translation is CASSLGVRSSYEQYF. V is TRBV5-4 and J is TRBJ2-7; D gene uncertain. The germline CDR1 and CDR2 sequences are SGHNT and YYREEE (reference sequence). This CDR3 has 15 amino acids. V was clipped by 0 bases and J by 0 bases, with 10 bases between them.

This chain connects TRBV4-3 to TRBJ2-3; weak D call: TRBD1 (5 bases). Germline CDR1 is LGHNA and CDR2 is YSLEER. V gave up 0 bases and J gave up 5 bases, with 9 bases separating them. This CDR3 contains 14 residues. CDR3 in DNA: TGCGCCAGCAGCCAAGATTGGCAGGGAGATACGCAGTATTTT. Translated, it gives CASSQDWQGDTQYF.

Only one count was recorded for this clone. This chain links TRBV28 with TRBJ1-5; 7 bases match TRBD1. V lost 8 bases and J lost 2; bases outside the gene matches: 12. The CDR3 consists of 16 residues. Germline CDR1 is MDHEN and CDR2 is SYDVKM. This CDR3 reads CASRRMQGVGNQPQHF. For the CDR3, the DNA is TGTGCCAGCCGAAGGATGCAGGGGGTCGGCAATCAGCCCCAGCATTTT.

V is TRBV4-1 and J is TRBJ1-1; D remains ambiguous. Germline CDR1 and CDR2: MGHRA and YSYEKL. The CDR3 is 14 residues long. Trimming left V 4 bases short and J 3 bases short, with 12 bases between. The CDR3 reads CASSLGLWDTEAFF. The CDR3 nucleotides are TGCGCCAGCAGCCTAGGACTGTGGGACACTGAAGCTTTCTTT.

This chain links TRBV28 with TRBJ1-2; D uncertain. V was clipped by 5 bases and J by 0 bases, with 7 bases between them. CDR1 and CDR2 from the germline V gene are MDHEN and SYDVKM. The CDR3 is 13 residues long. The CDR3 DNA follows: TGTGCCAGCAGTCTGCCGACTAACTATGGCTACACCTTC. Its protein product is CASSLPTNYGYTF.

The chain couples TRBV5-4 to TRBJ2-2; D is possibly TRBD1 (6 bases). The CDR3 is 15 amino acids. Trimming stripped 0 bases from V and 4 bases from J, with 10 bases between. The V gene's germline CDR1 is SGHNT and CDR2 YYREEE (reference sequence). CDR3 sequence reads: CASSLDRDGTGELFF. CDR3 in DNA: TGTGCCAGCAGCTTGGACAGGGACGGCACCGGGGAGCTGTTTTTT. The full variable domain, completed using reference TRBV5-4 and TRBJ2-2, is ETGVTQSPTHLIKTRGQQVTLRCSSQSGHNTVSWYQQALGQGPQFIFQYYREEENGRGNFPPRFSGLQFPNYSSELNVNALELDDSALYLCASSLDRDGTGELFFGEGSRLTVL.

The CDR3 reads CASSLQREQETQYF. As DNA, the CDR3 is TGTGCCAGCAGCTTGCAGCGGGAGCAAGAGACCCAGTACTTC. This chain connects TRBV5-4 to TRBJ2-5, with 8 bases identical to TRBD2. V lost 1 base to trimming and J lost 2 bases; unmatched junction nucleotides: 1. This CDR3 is built from 14 residues. Looked up from germline, CDR1 is SGHNT and CDR2 is YYREEE (reference sequence).

The rearrangement joins TRBV6-1 to TRBJ1-2; 11 nucleotides align to TRBD1. This CDR3 is 15 amino acids long. The V segment lost 6 bases and the J segment 3 bases; nucleotides outside the gene matches: 6. In germline, CDR1 is MNHNS, CDR2 SASEGT. This CDR3 is CASSPRTGGYYGYTF. Written as DNA, the CDR3 is TGTGCCAGCAGCCCCAGGACAGGGGGCTACTATGGCTACACCTTC.

The chain carries TRBV16 and TRBJ2-3; D is unclear. CDR3 length equals 14 residues. Trimming took 4 bases from V and 0 from J, leaving 8 bases between them. Germline CDR1 and CDR2: KGHSY and FQNENV. The CDR3 DNA reads as TGTGCCAGCAGCCGACTGTTTAGCACAGATACGCAGTATTTT. This sequence encodes CASSRLFSTDTQYF. The whole variable domain, filled in from reference TRBV16 and TRBJ2-3, reads GEEVAQTPKHLVRGEGQKAKLYCAPIKGHSYVFWYQQVLKNEFKFLISFQNENVFDETGMPKERFSAKCLPNSPCSLEIQATKLEDSAVYFCASSRLFSTDTQYFGPGTRLTVL.

The V gene is TRBV6-1, the J gene TRBJ1-5, with D perhaps matching TRBD1 (5 bases). Germline CDR1 MNHNS, CDR2 SASEGT. V was trimmed by 3 bases and J by 3 bases, leaving 12 bases between them. This CDR3 is 15 amino acids long. CDR3 coding DNA: TGTGCCAGCAGTGAGGGGCGGTGGGACAATCAGCCCCAGCATTTT. It yields the protein CASSEGRWDNQPQHF.

V is TRBV5-6 and J is TRBJ1-4; D gene ambiguous. The V gene's germline CDR1 is SGHDT and CDR2 YYEEEE. The V gene lost 4 bases and the J gene lost 7 bases, with 11 bases spanning the gap. The CDR3 length is 13 residues. For the CDR3, the DNA is TGTGCCAGCAGCGGATGGACTGTTGAAAAACTGTTTTTT. Its protein is CASSGWTVEKLFF.

The chain couples TRBV10-3 to TRBJ1-5, with 7 nucleotides matching TRBD1. J was trimmed by 6 bases and V by 5 bases; bases with no gene match: 4. This CDR3 region has 13 residues. Germline V gives CDR1 ENHRY, CDR2 SYGVKD. CDR3 sequence reads: CAISRGPSQPQHF. The CDR3 DNA follows: TGTGCCATCAGTAGGGGGCCGAGTCAGCCCCAGCATTTT.

V gene TRBV9 combines with J gene TRBJ1-2; no clear D. CDR3 length: 12 amino acids. Per the germline V gene, CDR1 is SGDLS and CDR2 is YYNGEE. The ends were cut back, 3 bases at V and 8 bases at J, with 11 bases in the middle. The CDR3 spells CASSAVDVGYTF. The CDR3, as DNA: TGTGCCAGCAGCGCCGTCGACGTGGGCTACACCTTC.

The CDR3 DNA follows: TGTGCCAGCAGCCCAACTTCCCGGGACAGGGCCGGGGCCAACGTCCTGACTTTC. It codes for CASSPTSRDRAGANVLTF. The rearrangement uses TRBV9 and TRBJ2-6; the match to TRBD1 covers 9 bases. The germline V gene has CDR1 SGDLS and CDR2 YYNGEE. The CDR3 is 18 residues long. Trimming removed 4 bases from V and 4 bases from J; junction bases left unmatched: 12.

In its sample, this clone was seen a few times. The chain carries TRBV5-4 and TRBJ1-2, with D possibly being TRBD1 (5 bases). V shed 0 bases and J shed 1 base, with 10 bases lying between them. The CDR3 spans 15 residues. Germline lookup yields CDR1 SGHNT and CDR2 YYREEE (reference sequence). This CDR3 is CASSLVGGFNYGYTF. The CDR3 region has the DNA TGTGCCAGCAGCTTGGTTGGGGGGTTTAACTATGGCTACACCTTC.

V usage is TRBV5-1 and J usage is TRBJ2-7, with a tentative D call TRBD2 (6 bases). Germline V CDR1 and CDR2: SGHRS, YFSETQ. Deletions cut 2 bases from V and 2 bases from J, with 8 bases between. CDR3 length: 13 amino acids. The CDR3 nucleotides read TGCGCCAGCAGCTTTTGGGGGGCCTACGAGCAGTACTTC. Residues: CASSFWGAYEQYF.